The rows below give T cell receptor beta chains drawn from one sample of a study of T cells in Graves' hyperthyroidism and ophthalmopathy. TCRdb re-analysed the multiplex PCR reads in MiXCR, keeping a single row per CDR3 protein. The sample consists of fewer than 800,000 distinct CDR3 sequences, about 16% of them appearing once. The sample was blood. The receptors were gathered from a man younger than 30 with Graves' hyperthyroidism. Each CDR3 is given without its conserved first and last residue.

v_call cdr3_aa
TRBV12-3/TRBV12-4 ASSRFVDRAGNTIY
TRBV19 ASRIKSGAEAF
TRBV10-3 AISREGLSREF
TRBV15 ATSREPGLAINNEQF
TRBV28 ASSSGGRPQH
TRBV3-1 ASSPSGPITGELF
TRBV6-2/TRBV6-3 ATRPGLALYEQY
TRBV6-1 ASSQPGLLSEQF
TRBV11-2 ASSRDRGIPGELF
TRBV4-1 ASSQETLASNTGELF
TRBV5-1 ASSTQGLAGLDEQF
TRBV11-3 ASSSGPSGPYNEQF
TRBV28 ASSPLTPSSYEQY
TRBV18 ASSPRRASDLAKNIQY
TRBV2 ASSGDLRHEQF
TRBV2 ASSEAKDRGWEKLF
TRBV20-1 SASRTANQPQH